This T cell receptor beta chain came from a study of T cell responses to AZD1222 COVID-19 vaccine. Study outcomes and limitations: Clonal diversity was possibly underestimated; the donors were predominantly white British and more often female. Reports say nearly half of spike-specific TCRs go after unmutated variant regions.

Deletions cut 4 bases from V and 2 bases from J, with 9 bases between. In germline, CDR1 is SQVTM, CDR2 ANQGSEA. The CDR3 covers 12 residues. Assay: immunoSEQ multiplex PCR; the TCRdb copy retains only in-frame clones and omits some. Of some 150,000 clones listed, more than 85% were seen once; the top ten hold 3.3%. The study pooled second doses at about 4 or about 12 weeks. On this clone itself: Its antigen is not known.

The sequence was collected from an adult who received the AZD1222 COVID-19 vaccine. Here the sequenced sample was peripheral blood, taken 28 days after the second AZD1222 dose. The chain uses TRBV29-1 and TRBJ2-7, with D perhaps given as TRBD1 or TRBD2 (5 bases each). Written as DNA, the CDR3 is TGCAGCGTTGGGGGGACCCCCTACGAGCAGTACTTC. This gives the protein CSVGGTPYEQYF.